A selection of T cell receptor beta chains follows, all from one sample in a study of spatial heterogeneity in lung cancer. TCRdb recomputed calls from the 5' RACE reads with MiXCR, one row per CDR3 protein. The data hold approximately 52,000 distinct CDR3 sequences, with around 5.2% observed a single time. The starting material was PBMCs, obtained at surgery. These receptors all stem from a male donor with early-stage non-small cell lung cancer. CDR3s include the opening cysteine and the closing phenylalanine or tryptophan. Where a row states a size, it is once, few, many or the class of an expanded clone; other rows omit it.

V	size	J	length	CDR3
TRBV6-2/TRBV6-3	few	TRBJ1-5	14	CASRDRVPNQPQHF
TRBV7-9	many	TRBJ2-1	16	CASSLVGTGVLDEQFF
TRBV5-5	few	TRBJ2-2	16	CASSLQQTANTGELFF
TRBV29-1	many	TRBJ2-3	16	CSVAGGPGIRTDTQYF
TRBV24-1	many	TRBJ2-1	15	CATSVGTSWNNEQFF
TRBV10-3	many	TRBJ1-1	14	CATALEINGGEAFF
TRBV12-3/TRBV12-4	many	TRBJ2-1	11	CASSFSQEQFF
TRBV7-9	few	TRBJ1-1	12	CASSLGDSEAFF
TRBV10-3	many	TRBJ2-7	13	CAISEAERREQYF
TRBV3-1	many	TRBJ2-2	16	CASSQVAGPNTGELFF
TRBV4-2	many	TRBJ2-7	15	CASSQSPPSVYEQYF
TRBV6-5	many	TRBJ1-6	14	CASSRGGGQSPLHF
TRBV7-2	few	TRBJ1-4	15	CASSPGGRSNEKLFF
TRBV20-1	many	TRBJ1-4	16	CSASRDRGSTNEKLFF
TRBV20-1	many	TRBJ2-2	16	CSARESGLAGRRELFF
TRBV2	many	TRBJ2-2	18	CASSDLLAGGPKAGELFF
TRBV7-9	many	TRBJ2-1	13	CASSLAAWDEQFF
TRBV19	many	TRBJ2-1	13	CASTPDSFNEQFF
TRBV20-1	many	TRBJ1-2	14	CSATRPVDNYGYTF
TRBV7-2	.	TRBJ1-3	15	CASSQDSPSGNTIYF
TRBV7-6	.	TRBJ2-3	15	CASSHRLAATDTQYF
TRBV7-9	many	TRBJ1-1	14	CASSPKGGGTEAFF
TRBV15	many	TRBJ2-7	14	CATSTRDRVSEQYF
TRBV7-8	.	TRBJ2-1	18	CASSFSRGLAGVYNEQFF
TRBV20-1	many	TRBJ1-6	17	CSAARQAMSSYNSPLHF
TRBV12-3/TRBV12-4	.	TRBJ2-1	16	CASSLFGLGSYNEQFF
TRBV11-1	many	TRBJ1-2	16	CASSLSTDRGSYGYTF
TRBV19	many	TRBJ1-2	14	CASQQGALNYGYTF
TRBV6-1	many	TRBJ2-1	13	CAIQATPYNEQFF
TRBV28	many	TRBJ2-7	15	CASSPNKGAVYEQYF
TRBV20-1	many	TRBJ2-3	16	CSARSGDSPSTDTQYF
TRBV7-7	many	TRBJ2-5	11	CASSLGGTQYF
TRBV19	many	TRBJ1-4	13	CASSSRLTEGFRF
TRBV9	many	TRBJ1-1	16	CASSVAGGPGATEAFF
TRBV20-1	many	TRBJ2-5	16	CSARDPDSDGKETQYF
TRBV3-1	many	TRBJ1-2	11	CASSQGEGYTF
TRBV20-1	many	TRBJ1-1	12	CTASWGNTEAFF
TRBV12-3/TRBV12-4	many	TRBJ2-2	12	CASSSIGAELFF
TRBV5-6	many	TRBJ2-1	16	CASSPSKEAEDNEQFF
TRBV12-3/TRBV12-4	many	TRBJ2-1	12	CASSLHFNEQFF
TRBV7-8	many	TRBJ1-2	18	CASSARPGQVTLNYGYTF
TRBV6-2/TRBV6-3	many	TRBJ1-1	12	CASSSPQGKAFF
TRBV7-3	many	TRBJ1-1	13	CASSLYPGVGAFF
TRBV28	many	TRBJ1-1	14	CAIRNQAGGTEAFF
TRBV12-3/TRBV12-4	.	TRBJ2-1	15	CASSLRSSSYNEQFF
TRBV12-3/TRBV12-4	many	TRBJ2-1	14	CASSQTARGLVMFF
TRBV10-3	many	TRBJ1-1	13	CAINPYRDTEAFF
TRBV5-1	many	TRBJ2-3	12	CASSESTDTQYF
TRBV7-2	few	TRBJ2-2	15	CASSAIWGTTGELFF
TRBV7-6	.	TRBJ2-3	16	CASSEIVGFGTDTQYF
TRBV20-1	many	TRBJ2-3	13	CSARDYRGNTQYF
TRBV2	many	TRBJ1-2	14	CASIRDGLGYGYTF
TRBV11-1	many	TRBJ2-3	13	CASSPEPAESQYF